This TCR beta chain was found in a study of blood T cell repertoires in COVID-19. As for the study in general: The United States, Italy and Spain supplied acute and convalescent COVID-19 samples. The cDNA or gDNA used as material had been derived from T cells, B-cell-depleted T cells, or PBMCs.

Authors' analysis steps: Reference gene primer amplification yielded estimated nucleated cell counts. Measured with immunoSEQ multiplex PCR; TCRdb has only the in-frame clones, and not every one. The V and J calls and the clone size are those of that table, but D and trimming were determined from the DNA. The table lists about 83,000 clones, more than 80% of them singletons, with about 16% in the top ten. V was pared by 6 bases and J by 1 base, with 3 bases of the junction left unmatched. This CDR3 comprises 15 residues. CDR1 is LNHDA and CDR2 is SQIVND in the germline V gene (reference sequence). The source material was peripheral blood. The TCR originated in a woman aged 80 or older with acute or convalescent COVID-19. V is TRBV19 and J is TRBJ2-2, with 9 positions matching TRBD1. CDR3 bases: TGTGCCAGTAGGCCGGGACAGGGGAACACCGGGGAGCTGTTTTTT. It codes for CASRPGQGNTGELFF.